A selection of T cell receptor beta chains follows, all from one sample in a study of neoadjuvant anti-PD-1 for oral cavity cancer. Method: immunoSEQ multiplex PCR; TCRdb's copy keeps in-frame clones and lacks some. The data contain around 62,000 clones, roughly 80% of them seen just once; the ten biggest clones take up roughly 2.6%. The sample consisted of PBMCs, taken before nivolumab (anti-PD-1) treatment. Receptor source: a person aged 35-80 years with oral cavity squamous cell carcinoma. Both conserved end residues are part of each CDR3. The D gene is left open where the match is weak. A row's size may be missing; if present it is once, few, many or a size class.

>TRBJ2-4|TRBV5-1|16|NA|NA
CASSWNTGPAKNIQYF
TGCGCCAGCAGCTGGAACACAGGGCCGGCCAAAAACATTCAGTACTTC
>TRBJ1-3|TRBV19|14|NA|NA
CASSKGPSGNTIYF
TGTGCCAGTAGCAAGGGGCCTTCTGGAAACACCATATATTTT
>TRBJ1-1|TRBV10-1|16|few|TRBD1
CASSESIAGTDTEAFF
TGCGCCAGCAGTGAGTCGATAGCTGGGACAGACACTGAAGCTTTCTTT
>TRBJ2-2|TRBV5-1|14|NA|NA
CASSSPGPSGELFF
TGCGCCAGCAGCTCTCCGGGGCCGTCCGGGGAGCTGTTTTTT
>TRBJ2-1|TRBV19|17|few|NA
CASSISGPAAAYNEQFF
TGTGCCAGTAGTATTTCGGGACCGGCGGCTGCCTACAATGAGCAGTTCTTC
>TRBJ1-2|TRBV29-1|13|NA|NA
CSVAVKLGRGYTF
TGCAGCGTGGCCGTGAAGTTAGGGCGCGGCTACACCTTC
>TRBJ2-7|TRBV10-3|12|NA|NA
CAISPGRSEQYF
TGTGCCATCAGCCCGGGACGCTCCGAGCAGTACTTC
>TRBJ1-2|TRBV5-5|14|NA|TRBD1
CASSLADRGYGYTF
TGTGCCAGCAGCTTGGCCGACAGGGGATATGGCTACACCTTC
>TRBJ2-7|TRBV10-1|15|NA|NA
CASSDWGQGSYEQYF
TGCGCCAGCAGTGATTGGGGGCAGGGCTCCTACGAGCAGTACTTC
>TRBJ1-1|TRBV27|14|NA|TRBD1
CASSLGTVGTEAFF
TGTGCCAGCAGTTTGGGGACAGTAGGCACTGAAGCTTTCTTT
>TRBJ2-1|TRBV9|19|medium-sized|TRBD2
CASSVASTSGEAGWDEQFF
TGTGCCAGCAGCGTAGCTTCGACTAGCGGGGAGGCTGGGTGGGATGAGCAGTTCTTC
>TRBJ1-6|TRBV10-2|13|NA|NA
CASRTGGNSPLHF
TGCGCCAGCCGCACAGGTGGAAATTCACCCCTCCACTTT
>TRBJ1-4|TRBV28|16|NA|NA
CASRAPSAATNEKLFF
TGTGCCAGCAGGGCCCCGAGTGCCGCAACTAATGAAAAACTGTTTTTT
>TRBJ2-1|TRBV6-1|15|NA|NA
CASSSGKQFIYEQFF
TGTGCCAGCAGTTCCGGCAAACAATTTATTTATGAGCAGTTCTTC
>TRBJ1-2|TRBV28|15|NA|TRBD1
CASSRPTGGNYGYTF
TGTGCCAGCAGTCGACCGACAGGGGGCAACTATGGCTACACCTTC
>TRBJ1-1|TRBV5-8|13|NA|NA
CASSPGLNTEAFF
TGTGCCAGCAGCCCCGGACTGAACACTGAAGCTTTCTTT
>TRBJ1-6|TRBV10-3|16|many|NA
CAISGEEGNYNSPLHF
TGTGCCATCAGTGGGGAGGAGGGGAACTATAATTCACCCCTCCACTTT
>TRBJ2-2|TRBV11-3|14|NA|NA
CASSLGAYTGELFF
TGTGCCAGCAGCTTAGGGGCCTACACCGGGGAGCTGTTTTTT